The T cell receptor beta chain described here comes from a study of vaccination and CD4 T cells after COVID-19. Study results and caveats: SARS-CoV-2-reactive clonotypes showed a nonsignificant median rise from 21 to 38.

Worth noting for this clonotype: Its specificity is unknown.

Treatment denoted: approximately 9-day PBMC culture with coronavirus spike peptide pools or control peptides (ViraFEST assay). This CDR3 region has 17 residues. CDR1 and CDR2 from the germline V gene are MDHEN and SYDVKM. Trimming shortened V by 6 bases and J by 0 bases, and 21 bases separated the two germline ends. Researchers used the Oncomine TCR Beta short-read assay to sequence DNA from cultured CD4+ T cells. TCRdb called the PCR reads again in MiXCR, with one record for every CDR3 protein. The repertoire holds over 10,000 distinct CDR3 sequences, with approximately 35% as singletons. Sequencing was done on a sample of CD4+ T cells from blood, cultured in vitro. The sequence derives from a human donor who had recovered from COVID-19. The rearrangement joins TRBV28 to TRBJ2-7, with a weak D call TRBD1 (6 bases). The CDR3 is CASSPPLGHLGSYEQYF. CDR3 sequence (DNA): TGTGCCAGCAGCCCTCCCTTGGGACACCTAGGCTCCTACGAGCAGTACTTC. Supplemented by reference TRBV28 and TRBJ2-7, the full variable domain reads DVKVTQSSRYLVKRTGEKVFLECVQDMDHENMFWYRQDPGLGLRLIYFSYDVKMKEKGDIPEGYSVSREKKERFSLILESASTNQTSMYLCASSPPLGHLGSYEQYFGPGTRLTVT.